This T cell receptor beta chain came from a study of blood T cells in healthy people across ages. Broader study findings: Diversity of TCR beta per million T cells declined in a roughly linear way with age. In long-lived donors, naive CD4+ cell counts and diversity exceeded those of aged donors. Underestimates were what the diversity estimates from one million T cells were considered to be.

Ranging in age from about 6 to 100, the donors were healthy Caucasian individuals from Russia. A sample-barcoded 5' primer and a J-beta primer mix were used in a second PCR of roughly 7 to 11 cycles. Each CDR3 protein gets one entry after TCRdb re-called the 5' RACE reads with MiXCR. The sample yields roughly 1.4 million distinct CDR3 sequences, approximately 63% seen once. The CDR3 sequence is 14 residues long. Looked up from germline, CDR1 is MDHEN and CDR2 is SYDVKM. Trimming shortened V by 3 bases and J by 12 bases, and 18 bases separated the two germline ends. This clonotype was seen a handful of times. Its antigen is undetermined.

The source of this sequence is a man between 18 and 29 years old in good health. Sequenced input: blood. The rearrangement joins TRBV28 to TRBJ1-5, with a weak D call TRBD1 (5 bases). In DNA form, the CDR3 reads TGTGCCAGCAGTTTTGGTATGGGGCTGTACGGCCAGCATTTT. The encoded protein is CASSFGMGLYGQHF.